This T cell receptor beta chain is from a study of blood T cells in healthy people across ages (dated by TCRdb to the mid-2010s). Background on the whole study: In model experiments, roughly one uniquely barcoded TCR beta cDNA molecule per two T cells was captured by template switching. Age-related changes in TCR beta repertoire diversity were measured in the study by deep sequencing normalized with unique cDNA molecular identifiers. The donors were split into four age groups: young (average about 15 years), middle-aged (about 40), aged (about 62) and long-lived (approximately 89). To avoid experimental bias, donors of different ages were spread randomly across the sequencing lanes. Two additional independent replicas of 1 million unique cDNA reads from the same blood draw were analyzed for two donors (one aged 18 to 30 and one aged 80 or older). Points the paper makes about the study in general: There was a strong correlation between observed TCR beta diversity and the percentage of naive T cells measured by flow cytometry. Compared with the aged group, the long-lived group had more naive CD4+ T cells, fewer expanded clones and increased TCR diversity, a pattern suggesting age selection. Estimates of total diversity from one million sequenced T cells were regarded as lower bounds and underestimates. Donor CMV infection status was unknown, potentially confounding age-related changes in expanded clonotypes. Because profiling used bulk unsorted PBMCs, naive and antigen-experienced compartments could not be compared conclusively. Observed TCR beta diversity per million T cells fell roughly linearly with age, and a significant reduction was already apparent by age approximately 40.

Systemically healthy Caucasian individuals from Russia, some 38 in total and aged roughly 6 to 90 years, were included as donors. Each donor gave about 9.8 milliliters of peripheral blood, drawn into EDTA-treated Vacutainer tubes. Ficoll-Paque density-gradient centrifugation was used to isolate PBMCs, with at least 7 million per sample. Total RNA was extracted from PBMCs with Trizol reagent, with at least 5.5 micrograms obtained per sample. Naive CD45RAhigh/CD27high T cell percentages were measured by flow cytometry on a PBMC aliquot from every donor. The method was 5' RACE. These reads were obtained on an Illumina HiSeq 2500. A second roughly 6 to 12 cycle PCR used a sample-barcoded 5' primer and a J-beta primer mix. A template-switch 5' adaptor carrying 12 random nucleotides introduced a unique molecular identifier onto each TCR beta cDNA molecule. Each sample yielded at least 2.5 million CDR3-containing paired-end reads. All of the RNA was converted into first-strand cDNA using the Mint cDNA synthesis kit, with a TRBC-specific oligonucleotide serving as the primer. Following uracil-DNA glycosylase treatment, a first 18-cycle PCR with universal primers M1SS and BC2_uni_R was performed on all cDNA. The authors' analysis ran thus. Each sample was normalized by randomly selecting 1 million high-quality reads, each carrying a distinct molecular identifier. Instead of being binned into consensus sequences, reads that shared molecular identifiers were thrown out. MiTCR, run with a Q25 quality threshold and the strictest error-elimination algorithm, handled CDR3 identification, clonotype clustering and error correction. Lower-bound total TCR beta diversity was estimated with a nonparametric unseen species model using Euler transformation. TCRdb reanalyzed the raw reads on its own, using fastp at Q25 for trimming and MiXCR for clone calling, and kept in-frame beta chains. Every distinct CDR3 protein forms one entry, paired with its most common genes and DNA. TCRdb, not the authors, supplied the V and J calls. For this sample there are over 1.5 million distinct CDR3 sequences; approximately 50% appear just once. Of the sample, less than 2.5% is held by the ten largest clones.

Points on this clonotype: There is no known antigen for this receptor. No per-base quality is available; no much larger clone lies one base away.

For this chain, trimming is 5 bases at the V end and 0 bases at the J end, and the number of junction bases without a gene match is 5. CDR1 DFQATT and CDR2 SNEGSKA are derived from the germline V gene (reference sequence). From its cysteine to its phenylalanine, the CDR3 spans 14 amino acids. The sequence is cut down to CDR3 DNA, 42 bases in frame from base 1. The specimen was blood. The sequence is built from TRBV20-1 and TRBJ2-5; TRBD2 aligns with 8 central bases. This TCR came from a woman aged 40 to 50 in good health. The nucleotides read TGCAGTGCTCCGGGGGGGCCGTACCAAGAGACCCAGTACTTC. This yields the protein CSAPGGPYQETQYF.